The sequence of this T cell receptor (beta chain) was determined in a study of T cell repertoires in cytomegalovirus infection. Looking at the study overall: Public TCR beta signatures were indicative of both CMV infection and a matching HLA type.

TCRdb independently ran MiXCR on the reads; one entry per CDR3 protein. Of approximately 600,000 distinct CDR3 sequences listed, around 40% are singletons. The CDR3 sequence is 14 residues long. The germline gives CDR1 SGHTA, CDR2 FQGNSA. The V end lost 3 bases, the J end lost 4 bases, and 13 bases lay between the germline ends. Findings and limits, study-wide: The cumulative frequency of public TCR beta families distinguished individuals who carried CMV together with the relevant HLA. Across the ex vivo response, the dominant clonotypes were HLA-C-restricted CMV-specific TCR beta clonotypes.

This clonotype was counted between two and nine times. What it binds is unknown. The specimen was cultured PBMCs, collected from culture after CMV antigen stimulation. This sequence originates from a human donor in good health (CMV status not recorded). Some clones in this sample may be carry-over from other donors' samples. This chain connects TRBV7-2 to TRBJ2-7, with TRBD2 as a possible D gene (7 bases). The CDR3 loop is CASSFGGGQYEQYF. The CDR3 DNA reads TGTGCCAGCAGCTTCGGCGGGGGCCAATACGAGCAGTACTTC. Variable domain in full (rest from reference TRBV7-2 and TRBJ2-7): GAGVSQSPSNKVTEKGKDVELRCDPISGHTALYWYRQSLGQGLEFLIYFQGNSAPDKSGLPSDRFSAERTGGSVSTLTIQRTQQEDSAVYLCASSFGGGQYEQYFGPGTRLTVT.